The 17 T cell receptor beta chains in this list originate from one sample, sequenced in a study of blood T cell repertoires in COVID-19. Assay used: immunoSEQ multiplex PCR; TCRdb lists only in-frame clones, some missing. The data show approximately 130,000 clones, with 75% to 90% seen just once and roughly 4.5% held by the top ten. Input material: peripheral blood. The receptors come from a human donor in a cohort sampled during active COVID-19.

This sequence joins TRBV7-2 and TRBJ2-5; possible D gene TRBD1, 6 bases. Germline V CDR1 and CDR2: SGHTA, FQGNSA. Trimming removed 1 base at V and 9 bases at J, with 15 bases between. This CDR3 region has 14 residues. The CDR3 DNA reads TGTGCCAGCAGCTTAGATCCAGGCTCAGGGGCCCAGTACTTC. Translating it yields CASSLDPGSGAQYF.

V gene TRBV5-1 combines with J gene TRBJ1-2; 7 bases match TRBD1. The CDR3 spans 13 residues. The V gene's germline CDR1 is SGHRS and CDR2 YFSETQ. J gave up 8 bases and V 0 bases, and 4 bases lay outside the gene matches. This chain's CDR3 is CASSLAWTGGYTF. The DNA for the CDR3 is TGCGCCAGCAGCTTGGCCTGGACAGGCGGCTACACCTTC.

This rearrangement joins TRBV28 to TRBJ1-2; 7 positions match TRBD1. Losses at the gene ends were 3 bases for V and 0 bases for J; bases not matched to a gene: 10. CDR1 and CDR2 from the germline V gene are MDHEN and SYDVKM. The CDR3 runs 17 residues. CDR3 DNA sequence: TGTGCCAGCAGTTTCCTAAGGACAGGACCAGCTAACTATGGCTACACCTTC. Protein product: CASSFLRTGPANYGYTF.

The chain employs TRBV10-3 and TRBJ2-1; 8 bases fit TRBD1. Germline CDR1 and CDR2: ENHRY and SYGVKD. Trimming took 6 bases from V and 2 from J; bases not matched to a gene: 3. The CDR3 covers 14 residues. DNA of the CDR3: TGTGCCATCAGGGGACAGGAGGCCTACAATGAGCAGTTCTTC. Encoded protein: CAIRGQEAYNEQFF.

V is TRBV4-3 and J is TRBJ1-6; TRBD1 agrees at 11 bases. Trimming at V came to 3 bases and at J to 9 bases, leaving 7 bases not matched to a gene. The CDR3 length is 16 residues. Germline CDR1 LGHNA, CDR2 YSLEER. The CDR3 DNA is TGCGCCAGCAGCCACTCTAGGACAGGGGGCGGTTCACCCCTCCACTTT. Its translation is CASSHSRTGGGSPLHF.

This sequence joins TRBV14 and TRBJ1-2, with a weak D call TRBD1 (5 bases). The CDR3 is 13 amino acids. The V end was cut by 0 bases, the J end by 10 bases, with 12 bases between. Germline assignment: CDR1 SGHDN and CDR2 FVKESK. The CDR3 coding sequence is TGTGCCAGCAGCCAAGAGGCGTGGGGGGACTACACCTTC. Its translation is CASSQEAWGDYTF.

This CDR3 is CASSYASGVTHTQYF. The DNA for the CDR3 is TGTGCCAGCAGTTACGCTAGCGGGGTGACTCATACGCAGTATTTT. The chain links TRBV6-2 or TRBV6-3 to TRBJ2-3; 9 bases line up with TRBD2. The CDR3 consists of 15 residues. Looked up from germline, CDR1 is MNHEY and CDR2 is SVGEGT. Unmatched junction bases numbered 7, after V lost 2 bases and J lost 7 bases.

The chain couples TRBV10-1 to TRBJ2-3; 7 positions agree with TRBD1. The ends lost 3 bases at V and 6 bases at J; junction bases unmatched: 9. CDR3 size: 15 residues. Per the germline V gene, CDR1 is WNHNN and CDR2 is SYGVQD (reference sequence). The CDR3 reads CASSDRGLVGDTQYF. In DNA, the CDR3 is TGCGCCAGCAGTGATAGGGGGCTAGTTGGGGATACGCAGTATTTT.

The sample holds one count of this clone. The V gene is TRBV7-9, the J gene TRBJ2-5, with 7 bases aligning to TRBD1. The CDR3 spans 13 residues. V lost 5 bases, J lost 5 bases, and 5 bases stayed unmatched. Germline values: CDR1 SEHNR, CDR2 FQNEAQ (reference sequence). The CDR3 coding sequence is TGTGCCAGCAGCCAATCGACAGGGGAGACCCAGTACTTC. Its protein is CASSQSTGETQYF.

This clone has more than one count but fewer than ten. V gene TRBV7-6 combines with J gene TRBJ1-5; 9 nucleotides match TRBD1. CDR3 length equals 20 residues. With V trimmed by 5 bases and J by 1 base, 18 bases remained unmatched. Germline lookup yields CDR1 SGHVS and CDR2 FNYEAQ. CDR3 residues: CASSPRWTGEVVMSNQPQHF. The CDR3 region has the DNA TGTGCCAGCAGCCCCCGCTGGACAGGGGAAGTGGTGATGAGCAATCAGCCCCAGCATTTT.

This clone showed up just once. The J gene is TRBJ2-5, the V gene TRBV7-9, with D perhaps TRBD2 (5 bases). V was shortened by 1 base and J by 5 bases, with 11 bases between the two germline ends. The CDR3 loop spans 14 amino acids. Germline V gene lookup returns CDR1 SEHNR and CDR2 FQNEAQ (reference sequence). CDR3 sequence: CASSLGLAVETQYF. The DNA of the CDR3 is TGTGCCAGCAGCTTAGGGCTAGCTGTGGAGACCCAGTACTTC.

As regards this clone: At the DNA level, this CDR3 is encoded by other sequences in the same sample as well. V is TRBV2 and J is TRBJ2-1; 7 positions match TRBD2. CDR3 length: 12 amino acids. The germline CDR1 and CDR2 sequences are SNHLY and FYNNEI. V lost 9 bases, J lost 3 bases, and 2 bases stayed unmatched. The CDR3 protein is CASRDYYNEQFF. CDR3 DNA: TGTGCCAGTAGGGACTACTACAATGAGCAGTTCTTC.

The rearrangement uses TRBV5-6 and TRBJ2-1; 9 bases fit TRBD2. V shed 2 bases, J shed 7 bases, and the junction held 4 bases outside the gene matches. This CDR3 is 14 amino acids long. Germline CDR1 SGHDT, CDR2 YYEEEE. This CDR3 reads CASSLLAGRNEQFF. Written as DNA, the CDR3 is TGTGCCAGCAGCTTACTAGCGGGCCGGAATGAGCAGTTCTTC.

The chain links TRBV19 to TRBJ1-5; 8 bases match TRBD1. V lost 5 bases and J lost 5; bases outside the gene matches: 8. The CDR3 loop spans 15 amino acids. The germline CDR1 and CDR2 sequences are LNHDA and SQIVND (reference sequence). The CDR3 sequence: CASSSDRGLYQPQHF. CDR3 nucleotide sequence: TGTGCCAGTAGTTCAGACAGGGGACTATATCAGCCCCAGCATTTT.

The V and J genes are TRBV7-6 and TRBJ1-3; no reliable D call. The CDR3 covers 13 residues. V lost 3 bases and J lost 3, with 6 bases in between. Germline V gene data show CDR1 as SGHVS and CDR2 as FNYEAQ. CDR3 protein: CASSFSGGNTIYF. CDR3 bases: TGTGCCAGCAGCTTTTCCGGTGGAAACACCATATATTTT.

For this clone: At one end, the junction sequence differs from germline, possibly due to a read error. The V gene is TRBV7-9, the J gene TRBJ2-7; weak D call: TRBD2 (5 bases). The CDR3 is made up of 11 amino acids. CDR1 is SEHNR, CDR2 FQNEAQ, per germline (reference sequence). This CDR3 is CASSLEAERHF. The CDR3 DNA reads as TGTGCCAGCAGCTTGGAGGCCGAACGCCACTTC. The full variable domain, in which reference TRBV7-9 and TRBJ2-7 provide the parts outside the CDR3, is DTGVSQNPRHKITKRGQNVTFRCDPISEHNRLYWYRQTLGQGPEFLTYFQNEAQLEKSRLLSDRFSAERPKGSFSTLEIQRTEQGDSAMYLCASSLEAERHFGPGTRLTVT.

V gene TRBV2 combines with J gene TRBJ2-7; the match to TRBD2 covers 8 bases. The CDR3 is 14 amino acids. Per the germline V gene, CDR1 is SNHLY and CDR2 is FYNNEI. V gave up 10 bases and J gave up 3 bases; unmatched junction bases: 11. CDR3: CATQRGGTSYEQYV. The CDR3 DNA is TGTGCCACCCAACGGGGCGGGACTAGCTACGAGCAGTACGTC.